Each of the 3 T cell receptor beta chains below was sequenced from the same sample in a study of T cell changes during pregnancy in multiple sclerosis. Assay used: immunoSEQ multiplex PCR; TCRdb lists only in-frame clones, some missing. This table has tens of thousands of clones, roughly 90% appearing once. Sequencing used peripheral blood, obtained in the first trimester of pregnancy. The receptor source for this set is a female donor in good health, enrolled as a control in a pregnancy study.

The DNA of the CDR3 is TGTGCCAGCAGTCTCGGGACTAGAGGATACGAGCAGTACTTC. It yields the protein CASSLGTRGYEQYF. The gene calls are TRBV28 and TRBJ2-7, with TRBD2 matching over 8 bases. V was pared by 5 bases and J by 4 bases, with 7 bases of the junction left unmatched. Per germline, CDR1 MDHEN and CDR2 SYDVKM. The CDR3 contains 14 residues.

V usage is TRBV5-4 and J usage is TRBJ2-5, with 7 bases lining up with TRBD2. Per the germline V gene, CDR1 is SGHNT and CDR2 is YYREEE (reference sequence). The CDR3 length is 15 residues. V lost 4 bases to trimming and J lost 5 bases; unmatched junction nucleotides: 11. The CDR3: CASSLFGLVFETQYF. CDR3 nucleotide sequence: TGTGCCAGCAGCCTTTTCGGACTAGTGTTCGAGACCCAGTACTTC.

J is TRBJ2-3 and V is TRBV2; TRBD2 is a possible D gene (6 bases). Germline CDR1 SNHLY, CDR2 FYNNEI. V lost 7 bases and J 3 bases, leaving 17 bases between the germline ends. The CDR3 covers 15 residues. The DNA of the CDR3 is TGTGCCAGCACCCTTTGGGGGGTACGTACAGATACGCAGTATTTT. It translates to CASTLWGVRTDTQYF.